Sequencing of this T cell receptor beta chain was carried out in a study of CD8+ T cells in alopecia areata. Study summary: Among treated patients, oral tofacitinib was administered at 5 to 10 mg twice daily. Study results and limitations: Tofacitinib did not eliminate many expanded lesional clones from scalp or blood.

Investigators isolated RNA and reverse transcribed it into cDNA to act as the sequencing template. Sequencing was performed with immunoSEQ multiplex PCR; in TCRdb, only in-frame clones are kept and a portion is missing. The sample holds about 200,000 clones; roughly 50% are singletons and the top ten take roughly 5%. Points on this clone: Its antigen is not known.

Treatment given: oral pan-JAK inhibitor, 5-10 mg twice daily. The input for sequencing was CD4+ T cells sorted from blood, taken at week 24, from a patient treated with tofacitinib. The clonotype originates from a human donor with alopecia areata.

CDR3 sequence reads: CASSSLAGDTDTQYF. In DNA form, the CDR3 reads TGCGCCAGCAGCTCGCTAGCGGGGGACACAGATACGCAGTATTTT. The chain has TRBV5-1 and TRBJ2-3, with TRBD2 matching 10 bases. Trimming at V came to 3 bases and at J to 2 bases, leaving 3 bases not matched to a gene. The CDR3 totals 15 residues. Germline loops: CDR1 SGHRS, CDR2 YFSETQ.